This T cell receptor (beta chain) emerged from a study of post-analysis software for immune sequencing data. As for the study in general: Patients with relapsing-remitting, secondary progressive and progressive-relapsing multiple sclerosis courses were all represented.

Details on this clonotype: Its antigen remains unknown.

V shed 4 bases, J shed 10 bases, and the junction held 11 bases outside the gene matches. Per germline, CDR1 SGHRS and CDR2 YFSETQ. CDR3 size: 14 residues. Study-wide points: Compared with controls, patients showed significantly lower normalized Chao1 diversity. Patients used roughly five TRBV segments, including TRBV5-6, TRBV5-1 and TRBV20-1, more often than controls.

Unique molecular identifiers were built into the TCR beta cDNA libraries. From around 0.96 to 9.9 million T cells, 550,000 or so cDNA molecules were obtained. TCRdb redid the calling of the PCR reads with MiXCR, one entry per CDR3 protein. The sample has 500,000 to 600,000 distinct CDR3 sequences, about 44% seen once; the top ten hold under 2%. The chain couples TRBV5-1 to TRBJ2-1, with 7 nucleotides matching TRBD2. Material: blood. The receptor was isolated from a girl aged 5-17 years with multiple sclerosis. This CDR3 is CASSPGTNYYEQFF. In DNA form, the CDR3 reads TGCGCCAGCAGCCCCGGGACTAACTACTACGAGCAGTTCTTC.